The 25 T cell receptor beta chains below were found in one sample sequenced in a study of T-cell memory formation after mild COVID-19. One entry per CDR3 protein results from TCRdb running MiXCR on the 5' RACE reads. Here the sample spans approximately 300,000 distinct CDR3 sequences, 7% to 10% being singletons. The sample consisted of PBMCs or a T cell subset sorted from them (not recorded which). These TCRs come from a man aged 18 to 30 who had mild COVID-19 (a few samples of this study predate the infection). Cell type and time point are not known.

The V gene is TRBV5-1, the J gene TRBJ2-5, with D perhaps matching TRBD2 (5 bases). Trimming removed 4 bases at V and 0 bases at J, with 13 bases between. CDR3 length equals 15 residues. The germline gives CDR1 SGHRS, CDR2 YFSETQ. The CDR3 region has the DNA TGCGCCAGCAGCGTGAGCGGACTGTACCAAGAGACCCAGTACTTC. As protein: CASSVSGLYQETQYF.

This clonotype was counted a few times. The V and J genes are TRBV7-9 and TRBJ1-2; TRBD1 might be the D (5 bases). V was shortened by 3 bases and J by 7 bases, with 9 bases between the two germline ends. CDR1 SEHNR and CDR2 FQNEAQ come from the germline V gene (reference sequence). The CDR3 sequence is 12 residues long. The CDR3 spells CASSFSGGGYTF. The DNA of the CDR3 is TGTGCCAGCAGCTTTAGCGGGGGTGGCTACACCTTC.

This clonotype occurred a few times. The J gene is TRBJ1-4, the V gene TRBV4-1; D is possibly TRBD1 (6 bases). The V gene's germline CDR1 is MGHRA and CDR2 YSYEKL. The CDR3 has 16 amino acids. V dropped 3 bases and J dropped 8 bases, with 19 bases sitting between them. This chain's CDR3 is CASSQGVTGIGEKLFF. The CDR3 DNA is TGCGCCAGCAGCCAGGGAGTTACAGGGATAGGGGAAAAACTGTTTTTT.

The sample holds many counts of this clonotype. This chain links TRBV9 with TRBJ1-2; D is possibly TRBD1 (6 bases). V was clipped by 3 bases and J by 2 bases, with 14 bases between them. The germline V gene has CDR1 SGDLS and CDR2 YYNGEE. The CDR3 is made up of 15 amino acids. CDR3 sequence (DNA): TGTGCCAGCAGCGCCGACACAGGGCCCAACTATGGCTACACCTTC. Protein: CASSADTGPNYGYTF.

The chain recombines TRBV4-1 with TRBJ2-1, with 10 bases aligning to TRBD2. With V trimmed by 1 base and J by 6 bases, 9 bases remained unmatched. The CDR3 totals 17 residues. Germline CDR1 MGHRA, CDR2 YSYEKL. The DNA of the CDR3 is TGCGCCAGCAGCCAAGTTAGCGGGGGGTATCAGGGCAATGAGCAGTTCTTC. Protein: CASSQVSGGYQGNEQFF.

This clonotype showed up just a few times. The V and J genes are TRBV11-2 and TRBJ1-2, with 7 bases that match TRBD1. The germline gives CDR1 SGHAT, CDR2 FQNNGV. The CDR3 loop spans 16 amino acids. Unmatched junction bases numbered 8, after V lost 1 base and J lost 3 bases. The CDR3 loop reads CASSLVRQGLYYGYTF. CDR3 coding DNA: TGTGCCAGCAGCTTAGTAAGACAGGGTCTATACTATGGCTACACCTTC.

The CDR3 sequence: CASSLQGYSPLHF. CDR3 DNA: TGTGCCAGCAGCTTACAGGGTTATTCACCCCTCCACTTT. The gene calls are TRBV7-9 and TRBJ1-6; TRBD1 might be the D (5 bases). The CDR3 length is 13 residues. Germline loops: CDR1 SEHNR, CDR2 FQNEAQ (reference sequence). V was clipped by 2 bases and J by 8 bases, with 7 bases between them.

J is TRBJ2-7 and V is TRBV28; TRBD1 matches 8 bases. J gave up 2 bases and V 5 bases, and 11 bases lay outside the gene matches. The CDR3 has 16 amino acids. CDR1 and CDR2 (germline): MDHEN, SYDVKM. DNA of the CDR3: TGTGCCAGCAGTGCCCACCCAGGACAGGGCCCCTACGAGCAGTACGTC. Amino acid sequence: CASSAHPGQGPYEQYV.

The J gene is TRBJ1-2, the V gene TRBV4-1, with a possible D match to TRBD1 (5 bases). This CDR3 contains 15 residues. In germline, CDR1 is MGHRA, CDR2 YSYEKL. The V end was cut by 2 bases, the J end by 5 bases, with 15 bases between. The CDR3 loop is CASSQPGLPPYGYTF. Written as DNA, the CDR3 is TGCGCCAGCAGCCAACCGGGACTCCCACCTTATGGCTACACCTTC.

The chain carries TRBV6-5 and TRBJ1-5; unclear D gene. Trimming left V 0 bases short and J 4 bases short, with 4 bases between. The CDR3 is made up of 13 amino acids. Looked up from germline, CDR1 is MNHEY and CDR2 is SVGAGI. The CDR3 region is CASSYSTNQPQHF. The DNA for the CDR3 is TGTGCCAGCAGTTACTCGACTAATCAGCCCCAGCATTTT.

This clonotype occurred a few times. J is TRBJ2-3 and V is TRBV29-1, with 7 bases fitting TRBD1. Germline CDR1 is SQVTM and CDR2 is ANQGSEA. The CDR3 is 13 amino acids. The V gene end was trimmed by 3 bases and the J gene end by 5 bases; junction bases not matched to a gene: 5. This CDR3 is CSVETGWIDTQYF. In DNA, the CDR3 is TGCAGCGTTGAGACAGGGTGGATAGATACGCAGTATTTT.

This clonotype was found a few times. This chain connects TRBV6-2 or TRBV6-3 to TRBJ1-5; 12 nucleotides match TRBD1. The CDR3 has 16 residues. Losses at the gene ends were 6 bases for V and 5 bases for J; bases not matched to a gene: 8. CDR1 is MNHEY, CDR2 SVGEGT, per germline. CDR3 region: CASRGEGTGGHQPQHF. DNA for the CDR3: TGTGCCAGCAGGGGCGAGGGGACAGGGGGCCATCAGCCCCAGCATTTT.

This clonotype was found many times. The chain uses TRBV7-9 and TRBJ2-5; 11 bases agree with TRBD1. V shed 6 bases, J shed 6 bases, and the junction held 6 bases outside the gene matches. The CDR3 runs 14 residues. Germline V gives CDR1 SEHNR, CDR2 FQNEAQ (reference sequence). CDR3 residues: CASSRTGGRQTQYF. The DNA of the CDR3 is TGTGCCAGCAGTCGGACAGGGGGCCGGCAGACCCAGTACTTC.

This clonotype turned up a few times. The chain couples TRBV7-2 to TRBJ2-1; D possibly corresponds to TRBD2 (6 bases). In germline, CDR1 is SGHTA, CDR2 FQGNSA. Trimming removed 4 bases at V and 3 bases at J, with 19 bases between. CDR3 length: 17 amino acids. This CDR3 is CASSSWAGSALYNEQFF. The CDR3 DNA reads as TGTGCCAGCAGCTCATGGGCGGGGAGCGCACTCTACAATGAGCAGTTCTTC.

The chain is built from TRBV12-3 or TRBV12-4 and TRBJ2-1, with D perhaps TRBD1 (6 bases). The CDR3 has 13 amino acids. Deletions cut 4 bases from V and 8 bases from J, with 12 bases between. CDR3 in amino acids: CASSWGHRDEQFF. CDR3 DNA: TGTGCCAGCAGTTGGGGACATCGGGATGAGCAGTTCTTC.

This chain joins TRBV28 and TRBJ2-4, with 7 bases matching TRBD1. This CDR3 has 18 residues. Germline lookup yields CDR1 MDHEN and CDR2 SYDVKM. V was pared by 10 bases and J by 2 bases, with 20 bases of the junction left unmatched. The CDR3 loop is CATTRQGNPRATKNIQYF. CDR3 sequence (DNA): TGTGCCACAACCCGACAGGGCAATCCGAGGGCGACCAAAAACATTCAGTACTTC.

This clonotype has more than one count but fewer than ten. The CDR3 DNA reads TGTGCCAGCAGCGTAGCCAGCGTGAGGGCAGATACGCAGTATTTT. It specifies CASSVASVRADTQYF. The chain joins TRBV9 to TRBJ2-3, with a weak D call TRBD2 (5 bases). Germline CDR1 and CDR2: SGDLS and YYNGEE. V was cut by 0 bases and J by 4 bases, with 12 bases left in between. The CDR3 is made up of 15 amino acids.

This clonotype has more than one count but fewer than ten. For the CDR3, the DNA is TGCGCCAGCAGCTTTCCAGGAAAGGACGAGCAGTACTTC. This codes for CASSFPGKDEQYF. The chain uses TRBV5-1 and TRBJ2-7; D remains unclear. Germline CDR1 and CDR2: SGHRS and YFSETQ. Trimming left V 2 bases short and J 5 bases short, with 11 bases between. The CDR3 is 13 amino acids.

V usage is TRBV6-4 and J usage is TRBJ2-5; D uncertain. The V and J ends lost 4 bases and 5 bases respectively, with 11 bases between them. The CDR3 consists of 13 residues. Germline assignment: CDR1 MRHNA and CDR2 SNTAGT. The CDR3 DNA sequence: TGTGCCAGCAGTGTTTTGATGGGGGAGACCCAGTACTTC. As protein: CASSVLMGETQYF.

The chain carries TRBV7-3 and TRBJ2-5, with no clear D. The V end was cut by 1 base, the J end by 5 bases, with 11 bases between. Germline V CDR1 and CDR2: SGHTA, FQGTGA. The CDR3 loop spans 14 amino acids. The DNA of the CDR3 is TGTGCCAGCAGCTTAAATGCAGGTTCGGAGACCCAGTACTTC. It translates to CASSLNAGSETQYF.

This clonotype was seen a handful of times. The chain combines TRBV7-2 with TRBJ2-4, with TRBD2 identical over 7 bases. There are 14 residues in the CDR3. Germline CDR1 is SGHTA and CDR2 is FQGNSA. Germline trimming cut 1 base from V and 6 bases from J; bases unmatched to any gene: 3. The CDR3 DNA reads as TGTGCCAGCAGCTTAGGGGGGGGACCAAACATTCAGTACTTC. Amino acids: CASSLGGGPNIQYF.

V gene TRBV7-9 combines with J gene TRBJ2-6; D uncertain. V was trimmed by 4 bases and J by 0 bases, leaving 13 bases between them. This CDR3 is 17 amino acids long. Germline values: CDR1 SEHNR, CDR2 FQNEAQ (reference sequence). The DNA of the CDR3 is TGTGCCAGCAGCTCCCCCGTGGCCAGCTCTGGGGCCAACGTCCTGACTTTC. Its translation: CASSSPVASSGANVLTF. Based on the CDR3 plus reference TRBV7-9 and TRBJ2-6, the full variable domain is DTGVSQNPRHKITKRGQNVTFRCDPISEHNRLYWYRQTLGQGPEFLTYFQNEAQLEKSRLLSDRFSAERPKGSFSTLEIQRTEQGDSAMYLCASSSPVASSGANVLTFGAGSRLTVL.

This clonotype was seen a handful of times. The V gene is TRBV6-6, the J gene TRBJ2-5; 10 nucleotides align to TRBD2. This CDR3 has 20 residues. CDR1 is MNHNY, CDR2 SVGAGI, per germline (reference sequence). Losses at the gene ends were 7 bases for V and 0 bases for J; bases not matched to a gene: 20. CDR3 region: CASTPYGRASGGGYQETQYF. CDR3 DNA sequence: TGTGCCAGCACCCCCTATGGGAGGGCTAGCGGGGGAGGGTACCAAGAGACCCAGTACTTC.

The rearrangement joins TRBV29-1 to TRBJ2-1, with a possible D match to TRBD2 (7 bases). V was shortened by 6 bases and J by 5 bases, with 17 bases between the two germline ends. Germline V gene lookup returns CDR1 SQVTM and CDR2 ANQGSEA. The CDR3 loop spans 14 amino acids. This CDR3 is CSVPIGGRNNEQFF. CDR3 sequence (DNA): TGCAGCGTCCCCATCGGGGGGCGCAACAATGAGCAGTTCTTC.

This clonotype was counted only a few times. This rearrangement joins TRBV5-1 to TRBJ2-6; perhaps TRBD1 as D (5 bases). Germline values: CDR1 SGHRS, CDR2 YFSETQ. The V end was cut by 4 bases, the J end by 0 bases, with 17 bases between. The CDR3 runs to 18 residues. The CDR3 bases are TGCGCCAGCAGCAGAGTGGTAACAGGATTCTCTGGGGCCAACGTCCTGACTTTC. Its protein is CASSRVVTGFSGANVLTF.